Listed here is a single T cell receptor beta chain. The data stem from a study of control samples from healthy donors and cancer patients. From germline, CDR1 is KGHSH and CDR2 LQKENI. V lost 2 bases and J 8 bases, leaving 9 bases between the germline ends. The CDR3 is made up of 13 amino acids. Libraries were prepared by immunoSEQ multiplex PCR; TCRdb keeps only in-frame clonotypes and omits some of them. The repertoire has approximately 150,000 clones, less than 95% of them found once; the top ten carry about 14%. The TCR was taken from a man in his 60s with colorectal cancer. The sequenced material came from PBMCs. The chain has TRBV18 and TRBJ1-4, with D perhaps TRBD1 (5 bases). CDR3 nucleotides: TGTGCCAGCTCACCAGGAGAGGGGGAAAAACTGTTTTTT. Residues: CASSPGEGEKLFF.